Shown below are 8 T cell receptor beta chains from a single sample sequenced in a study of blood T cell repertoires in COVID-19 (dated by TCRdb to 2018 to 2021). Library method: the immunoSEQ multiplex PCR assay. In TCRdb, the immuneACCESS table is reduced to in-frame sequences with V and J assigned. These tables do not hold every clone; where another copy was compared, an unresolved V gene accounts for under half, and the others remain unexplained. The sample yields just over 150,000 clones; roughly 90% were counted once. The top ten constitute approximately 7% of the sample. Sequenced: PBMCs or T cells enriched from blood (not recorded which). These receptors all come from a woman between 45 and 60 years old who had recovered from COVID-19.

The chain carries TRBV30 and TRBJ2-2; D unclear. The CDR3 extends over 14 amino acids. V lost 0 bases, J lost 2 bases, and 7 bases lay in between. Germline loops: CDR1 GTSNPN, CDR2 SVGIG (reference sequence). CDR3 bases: TGTGCCTGGAGTGTACCGGGTAACACCGGGGAGCTGTTTTTT. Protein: CAWSVPGNTGELFF.

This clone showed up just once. The CDR3 is CASSESGGGGYGYTF. In DNA, the CDR3 is TGTGCCAGCAGTGAATCTGGGGGGGGCGGCTATGGCTACACCTTC. The chain has TRBV25-1 and TRBJ1-2; a possible D gene is TRBD1 (6 bases). The CDR3 sequence is 15 residues long. With 1 base removed from V and 4 bases from J, the gap between germline ends came to 13 bases. Germline assignment: CDR1 MGHDK and CDR2 SYGVNS.

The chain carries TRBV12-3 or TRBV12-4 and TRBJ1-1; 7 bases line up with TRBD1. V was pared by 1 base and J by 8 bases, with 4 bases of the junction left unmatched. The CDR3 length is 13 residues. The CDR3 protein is CASSLDPQGEAFF. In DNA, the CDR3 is TGTGCCAGCAGTTTAGATCCACAGGGGGAAGCTTTCTTT.

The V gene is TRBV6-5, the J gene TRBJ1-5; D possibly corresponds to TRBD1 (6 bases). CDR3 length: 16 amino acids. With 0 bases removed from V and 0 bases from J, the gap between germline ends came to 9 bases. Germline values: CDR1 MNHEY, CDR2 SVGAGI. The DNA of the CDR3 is TGTGCCAGCAGTTACTCGGGGGACAATAGCAATCAGCCCCAGCATTTT. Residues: CASSYSGDNSNQPQHF.

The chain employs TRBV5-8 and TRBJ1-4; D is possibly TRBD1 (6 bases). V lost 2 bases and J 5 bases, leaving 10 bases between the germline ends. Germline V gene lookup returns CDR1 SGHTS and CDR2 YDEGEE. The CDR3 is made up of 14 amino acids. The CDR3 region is CASSFGQSNEKLFF. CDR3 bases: TGTGCCAGCAGCTTCGGACAGAGCAATGAAAAACTGTTTTTT.

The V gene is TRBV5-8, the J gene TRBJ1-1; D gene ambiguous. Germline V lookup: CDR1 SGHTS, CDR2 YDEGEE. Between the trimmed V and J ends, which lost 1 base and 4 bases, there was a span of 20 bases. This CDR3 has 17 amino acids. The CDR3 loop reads CASSLYRVSQIGTEAFF. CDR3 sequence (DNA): TGTGCCAGCAGCTTGTATCGGGTTTCCCAGATCGGCACTGAAGCTTTCTTT.

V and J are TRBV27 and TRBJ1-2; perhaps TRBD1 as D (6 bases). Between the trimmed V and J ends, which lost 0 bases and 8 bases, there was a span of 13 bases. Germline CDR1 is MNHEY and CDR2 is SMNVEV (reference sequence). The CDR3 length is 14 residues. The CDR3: CASSLSMGAQGYTF. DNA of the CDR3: TGTGCCAGCAGTTTATCGATGGGGGCGCAAGGCTACACCTTC.

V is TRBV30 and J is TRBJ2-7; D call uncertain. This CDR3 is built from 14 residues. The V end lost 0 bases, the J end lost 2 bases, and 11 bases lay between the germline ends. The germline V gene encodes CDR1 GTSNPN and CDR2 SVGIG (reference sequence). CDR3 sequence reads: CAWSVPLRAYEQYF. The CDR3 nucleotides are TGTGCCTGGAGTGTACCGCTAAGAGCCTACGAGCAGTACTTC.